This T cell receptor (beta chain) was identified during a study of naive and memory T cell subsets. Study conclusions and caveats: Diversity fell and Gini index rose from naive through CM, EM, EMRA. Over 85% of naive TCR sequences appeared only once, unlike memory subsets.

This clonotype has only a few counts. What it binds is unknown. V was pared by 7 bases and J by 7 bases, with 11 bases of the junction left unmatched. The CDR3 sequence is 13 residues long. Per germline, CDR1 GTSNPN and CDR2 SVGIG (reference sequence). Alpha and beta libraries were amplified separately from the second PCR onward. CD8 T cells were positively selected from what remained after CD4 positive selection. Both TRBC1 and TRBC2 were covered by a beta constant-region primer of two equimolar oligonucleotides. Four rounds of PCR amplified the ligated cDNA using nested alpha and beta constant-region primers plus SP2. TCRdb itself ran the UMI-ligation and nested PCR reads through MiXCR, one entry per CDR3 protein. The profile shows some 110,000 distinct CDR3 sequences, 35% to 45% of them singletons.

The receptor's source is a human donor in good health. The chain joins TRBV30 to TRBJ1-2; 8 bases fit TRBD1. The sample was central memory CD4+ T cells from blood. The chain's CDR3 is CAYPDREASGYTF. CDR3 nucleotide sequence: TGTGCCTACCCGGACAGGGAGGCGAGTGGCTACACCTTC.